Listed here are 2 T cell receptor beta chains from one sample, sequenced in a study of shared clonotypes between healthy human individuals. Some clones are missing from TCRdb's copy, which holds only in-frame ones; the method was immunoSEQ multiplex PCR. Among over a million clones, roughly 96% were seen once, and the ten largest hold about 1%. Sequencing was carried out using naive CD4+ T cells sorted from blood. Subset specified: CD45RA+ positively selected. The source of these receptors is a man in his thirties or forties in good health.

V is TRBV7-9 and J is TRBJ2-2; 16 positions agree with TRBD2. The CDR3 is 17 residues long. CDR1 is SEHNR, CDR2 FQNEAQ, per germline (reference sequence). Germline trimming cut 3 bases from V and 8 bases from J; bases unmatched to any gene: 6. This chain's CDR3 is CASSLGLAGGPYGELFF. Here the CDR3 DNA reads TGTGCCAGCAGCTTGGGACTAGCGGGAGGGCCTTATGGGGAGCTGTTTTTT.

The V gene is TRBV19, the J gene TRBJ2-3; D call uncertain. Germline CDR1 reads LNHDA; CDR2 reads SQIVND (reference sequence). Trimming cost V 3 bases and J 4 bases, with 8 bases left between them. The CDR3 sequence is 13 residues long. CDR3 amino acids: CASSIGTADTQYF. The CDR3, as DNA: TGTGCCAGTAGTATTGGTACTGCAGATACGCAGTATTTT.